These 22 T cell receptor beta chains originate from one sample sequenced in a study of T cells after yellow fever vaccination. TCRdb reanalysed the 5' RACE reads using MiXCR and keeps one entry per CDR3 protein. This repertoire shows roughly 300,000 distinct CDR3 sequences, 6.8% found once; its top ten account for roughly a sixth. Sequencing used PBMCs, obtained roughly 45 days after the first yellow fever vaccination. These receptors originate from a man aged 18 to 29 who received the YFV17D yellow fever vaccine.

The V and J genes are TRBV20-1 and TRBJ2-1, with 8 bases lining up with TRBD2. Germline V lookup: CDR1 DFQATT, CDR2 SNEGSKA (reference sequence). Germline trimming cut 6 bases from V and 0 bases from J; bases unmatched to any gene: 10. The CDR3 is made up of 16 amino acids. CDR3 sequence: CSAQPPLAGSYNEQFF. DNA for the CDR3: TGCAGTGCCCAACCGCCGCTAGCGGGCTCCTACAATGAGCAGTTCTTC.

The J gene is TRBJ2-5, the V gene TRBV20-1, with D perhaps given as TRBD1 or TRBD2 (6 bases each). There are 14 residues in the CDR3. Trimming pared 3 bases from V and 4 bases from J, leaving 15 bases between. CDR1 and CDR2 from the germline V gene are DFQATT and SNEGSKA (reference sequence). Here the CDR3 DNA reads TGCAGTGCTAGTCAGAGGGGGGTGTTAGAGACCCAGTACTTC. It codes for CSASQRGVLETQYF.

The chain employs TRBV20-1 and TRBJ1-4, with D uncertain. The length of the CDR3 is 13 residues. Per germline, CDR1 DFQATT and CDR2 SNEGSKA (reference sequence). V was clipped by 2 bases and J by 3 bases, with 7 bases between them. The CDR3: CSARKGANEKLFF. In DNA form, the CDR3 reads TGCAGTGCTAGAAAGGGAGCTAATGAAAAACTGTTTTTT.

This clonotype has ten or more counts. The rearrangement links TRBV12-3 or TRBV12-4 to TRBJ2-5, with D possibly being TRBD2 (5 bases). The CDR3 consists of 13 residues. Trimming shortened V by 6 bases and J by 9 bases, and 17 bases separated the two germline ends. CDR3 in DNA: TGTGCCAGCAGCCCCGGGGTAGAGGTGGCCCAGTACTTC. Translation: CASSPGVEVAQYF.

This clonotype was seen only a few times. The chain couples TRBV25-1 to TRBJ2-5; D gene unclear. Trimming cost V 1 base and J 12 bases, with 15 bases left between them. The CDR3 extends over 13 amino acids. Germline lookup yields CDR1 MGHDK and CDR2 SYGVNS. This CDR3 reads CASSEFIGQAEYF. For the CDR3, the DNA is TGTGCCAGCAGTGAATTTATAGGCCAGGCGGAGTACTTC.

The rearrangement links TRBV9 to TRBJ1-2; D call uncertain. Per germline, CDR1 SGDLS and CDR2 YYNGEE. Trimming cost V 0 bases and J 6 bases, with 15 bases left between them. The CDR3 covers 15 residues. The DNA for the CDR3 is TGTGCCAGCAGCGTAGCAGAAGCAGGCTGGAATGGCTACACCTTC. Translated, it gives CASSVAEAGWNGYTF.

The chain links TRBV20-1 to TRBJ2-7, with 9 bases fitting TRBD2. With 0 bases clipped from V and 0 bases from J, the junction kept 3 bases outside the gene matches. This CDR3 contains 15 residues. Looked up from germline, CDR1 is DFQATT and CDR2 is SNEGSKA (reference sequence). CDR3 in DNA: TGCAGTGCTAGAGATAGTAGCGGGGGCTCCTACGAGCAGTACGTC. Encoded protein: CSARDSSGGSYEQYV.

This clonotype was counted many times. The genes are TRBV5-6 and TRBJ1-1; D is uncertain. This CDR3 region has 11 residues. Germline loops: CDR1 SGHDT, CDR2 YYEEEE. Trimming removed 2 bases at V and 3 bases at J, with 2 bases between. The CDR3 region has the DNA TGTGCCAGCAGCTTTTACACTGAAGCTTTCTTT. Amino acid sequence: CASSFYTEAFF.

CDR3 sequence reads: CASGRGGSTDTQYF. CDR3 DNA sequence: TGTGCTAGTGGGCGCGGGGGTAGCACAGATACGCAGTATTTT. This chain links TRBV12-5 with TRBJ2-3; 7 bases map to TRBD2. The germline gives CDR1 LGHNT, CDR2 FRNRAP. The junction had 3 bases not matched to a gene; V was cut back by 6 bases and J by 0 bases. The CDR3 totals 14 residues.

CDR3 DNA sequence: TGTGCCATCAGTCCGTCCGAGAACACTGAAGCTTTCTTT. Its protein is CAISPSENTEAFF. The rearrangement uses TRBV10-3 and TRBJ1-1; D is ambiguous. The CDR3 sequence is 13 residues long. Germline CDR1 reads ENHRY; CDR2 reads SYGVKD. With 5 bases removed from V and 1 base from J, the gap between germline ends came to 8 bases.

The chain links TRBV28 to TRBJ2-7, with TRBD2 as a possible D gene (5 bases). Germline values: CDR1 MDHEN, CDR2 SYDVKM. Trimming left V 5 bases short and J 0 bases short, with 14 bases between. The CDR3 runs to 15 residues. The CDR3 DNA is TGTGCCAGCAGTACCCCGACGGGGAGCTCCTACGAGCAGTACTTC. This encodes CASSTPTGSSYEQYF.

There are many counts of this clonotype. The V and J genes are TRBV12-3 or TRBV12-4 and TRBJ1-6; 7 bases match TRBD1. The length of the CDR3 is 12 residues. Trimming at V came to 7 bases and at J to 10 bases, leaving 4 bases not matched to a gene. The CDR3 bases are TGTGCCAGCACAGGGGGGGGCTCACCCCTCCACTTT. Residues: CASTGGGSPLHF.

The sample holds a few counts of this clonotype. The V gene is TRBV6-5, the J gene TRBJ1-1, with unresolved D. CDR3 size: 13 residues. The V end lost 2 bases, the J end lost 0 bases, and 4 bases lay between the germline ends. Germline CDR1 is MNHEY and CDR2 is SVGAGI. The CDR3 bases are TGTGCCAGCAGTTACCAGGTGAACACTGAAGCTTTCTTT. This gives the protein CASSYQVNTEAFF.

The chain uses TRBV28 and TRBJ1-5, with 12 nucleotides matching TRBD1. The CDR3 covers 15 residues. Germline CDR1 MDHEN, CDR2 SYDVKM. J was trimmed by 5 bases and V by 9 bases; bases with no gene match: 8. The CDR3, as DNA: TGTGCCAGTGGGACAGGGGGCGCGGGGGATCAGCCCCAGCATTTT. Protein product: CASGTGGAGDQPQHF.

This clonotype was detected only a few times. The genes are TRBV7-9 and TRBJ2-1; 8 positions match TRBD2. The CDR3 runs to 16 residues. V lost 5 bases, J lost 0 bases, and 6 bases stayed unmatched. The V gene's germline CDR1 is SEHNR and CDR2 FQNEAQ (reference sequence). The CDR3 loop is CASSVTRGASYNEQFF. The CDR3 DNA reads TGTGCCAGCAGCGTAACGCGGGGGGCCTCCTACAATGAGCAGTTCTTC.

This clonotype has just a few counts. This chain joins TRBV7-9 and TRBJ2-3; D is undetermined. The germline V and J ends were trimmed by 7 bases and 2 bases, with 10 bases remaining between them. This CDR3 region has 13 residues. Germline V gives CDR1 SEHNR, CDR2 FQNEAQ (reference sequence). CDR3 sequence reads: CASNQWDTDTQYF. CDR3 nucleotides: TGTGCCAGCAACCAATGGGACACAGATACGCAGTATTTT.

The chain combines TRBV20-1 with TRBJ2-1, with unresolved D. V lost 2 bases, J lost 0 bases, and 11 bases lay in between. The germline V gene has CDR1 DFQATT and CDR2 SNEGSKA (reference sequence). CDR3 length: 15 residues. The CDR3 reads CSARQDGYSYNEQFF. Written as DNA, the CDR3 is TGCAGTGCTAGACAGGACGGCTACTCCTACAATGAGCAGTTCTTC.

This clonotype was found a few times. The V gene is TRBV20-1, the J gene TRBJ2-7; D is perhaps TRBD1 or TRBD2 (5 bases each). CDR1 and CDR2 from the germline V gene are DFQATT and SNEGSKA (reference sequence). The CDR3 is 14 residues long. V lost 6 bases to trimming and J lost 0 bases, with 15 bases between them. This chain's CDR3 is CSASGTTSSYEQYF. The CDR3 region has the DNA TGCAGTGCCTCCGGGACCACCAGCTCCTACGAGCAGTACTTC.

This clonotype was seen at least ten times. This chain joins TRBV5-1 and TRBJ2-7; TRBD2 matches 8 bases. The junction had 9 bases not matched to a gene; V was cut back by 4 bases and J by 3 bases. The CDR3 has 15 residues. From germline, CDR1 is SGHRS and CDR2 YFSETQ. The CDR3 sequence: CASSPGGALDYEQYF. DNA for the CDR3: TGCGCCAGCAGCCCGGGGGGGGCCCTCGACTACGAGCAGTACTTC.

There are a few counts of this clonotype. This chain connects TRBV20-1 to TRBJ2-5; 8 positions match TRBD2. V gave up 0 bases and J gave up 4 bases; unmatched junction bases: 7. Germline lookup yields CDR1 DFQATT and CDR2 SNEGSKA (reference sequence). The CDR3 sequence is 15 residues long. The CDR3 DNA is TGCAGTGCTAGAGATGGGACTAGTATTTTAGAGACCCAGTACTTC. It is translated as CSARDGTSILETQYF.

The table lists this clonotype with a few counts. The chain links TRBV4-3 to TRBJ2-3; weak D call: TRBD2 (6 bases). The CDR3 consists of 16 residues. Germline V gene lookup returns CDR1 LGHNA and CDR2 YSLEER. The V gene lost 0 bases and the J gene lost 1 base, with 11 bases spanning the gap. CDR3: CASSQEVGLGTDTQYF. In nucleotides, the CDR3 is TGCGCCAGCAGCCAAGAGGTGGGACTGGGCACAGATACGCAGTATTTT.

This clonotype was recorded a few times. The chain employs TRBV20-1 and TRBJ1-6, with unresolved D. Germline CDR1 is DFQATT and CDR2 is SNEGSKA (reference sequence). There are 13 residues in the CDR3. The V end lost 5 bases, the J end lost 7 bases, and 12 bases lay between the germline ends. The CDR3 bases are TGCAGTGCTGTTCCTGACGTGAATTCACCCCTCCACTTT. It yields the protein CSAVPDVNSPLHF.